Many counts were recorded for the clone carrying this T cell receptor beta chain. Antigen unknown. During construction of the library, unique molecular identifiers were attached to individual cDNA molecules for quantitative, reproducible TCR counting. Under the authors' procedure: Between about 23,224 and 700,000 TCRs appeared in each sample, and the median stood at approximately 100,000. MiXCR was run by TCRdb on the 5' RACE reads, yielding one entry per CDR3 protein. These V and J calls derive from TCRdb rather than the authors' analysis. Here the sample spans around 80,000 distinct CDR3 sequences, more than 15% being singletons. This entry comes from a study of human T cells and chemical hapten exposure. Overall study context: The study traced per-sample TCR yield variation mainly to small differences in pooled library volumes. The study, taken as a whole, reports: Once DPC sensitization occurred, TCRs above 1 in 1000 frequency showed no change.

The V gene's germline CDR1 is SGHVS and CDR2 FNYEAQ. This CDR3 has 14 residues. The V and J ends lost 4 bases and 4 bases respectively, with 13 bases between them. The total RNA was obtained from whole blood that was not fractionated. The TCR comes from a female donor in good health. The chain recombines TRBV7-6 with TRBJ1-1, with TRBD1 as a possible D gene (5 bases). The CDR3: CASSYQGPGTEAFF. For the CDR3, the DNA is TGTGCCAGCAGCTATCAGGGCCCAGGCACTGAAGCTTTCTTT.